This T cell receptor (beta chain) was documented in a study of early T cells in non-severe SARS-CoV-2 infection. In the study overall: The study sequenced bulk RNA from unsorted whole blood, with chains unpaired.

This clonotype was detected ten times or more. What it recognizes is unknown. Study-wide results and caveats: Lookups in VDJdb leaned toward anti-spike CD8 responses and missed private and CD4 specificities.

There are 16 residues in the CDR3. CDR1 SQVTM and CDR2 ANQGSEA come from the germline V gene. Trimming pared 7 bases from V and 0 bases from J, leaving 19 bases between. Unique molecular identifiers (one per individual cDNA molecule) were attached. TCRdb used MiXCR to reprocess the 5' RACE reads, holding one entry per CDR3 protein. Altogether some 50,000 distinct CDR3 sequences are present, around 5.6% being singletons, with the ten largest covering 4.5% to 5.5%. This sequence joins TRBV29-1 and TRBJ2-1; tentative D call: TRBD2 (5 bases). Sequenced input: whole blood. The TCR comes from an adult who was a healthcare worker with PCR-confirmed SARS-CoV-2 infection or an uninfected control (not recorded which). CDR3: CSAEGSATSSYNEQFF. The CDR3 DNA reads as TGCAGCGCCGAAGGTAGCGCCACCAGCTCCTACAATGAGCAGTTCTTC.